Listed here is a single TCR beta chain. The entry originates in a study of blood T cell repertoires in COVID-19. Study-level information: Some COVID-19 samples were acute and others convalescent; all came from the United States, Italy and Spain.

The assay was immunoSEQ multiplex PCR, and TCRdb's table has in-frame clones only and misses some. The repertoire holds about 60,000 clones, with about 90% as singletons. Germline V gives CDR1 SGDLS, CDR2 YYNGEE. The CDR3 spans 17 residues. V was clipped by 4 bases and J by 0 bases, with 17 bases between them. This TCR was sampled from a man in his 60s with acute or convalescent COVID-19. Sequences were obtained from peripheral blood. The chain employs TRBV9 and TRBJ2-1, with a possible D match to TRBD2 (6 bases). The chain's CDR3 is CASSPRWRGSSYNEQFF. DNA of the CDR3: TGTGCCAGCAGCCCCCGGTGGCGGGGTAGCTCCTACAATGAGCAGTTCTTC. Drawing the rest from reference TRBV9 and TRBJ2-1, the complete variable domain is DSGVTQTPKHLITATGQRVTLRCSPRSGDLSVYWYQQSLDQGLQFLIQYYNGEERAKGNILERFSAQQFPDLHSELNLSSLELGDSALYFCASSPRWRGSSYNEQFFGPGTRLTVL.